This TCR beta chain was retrieved from a study of cytomegalovirus exposure and HLA in healthy donors listed by TCRdb under 2017. For context, the study as a whole: According to an earlier analysis of 587 of the donors, roughly 180 million T cells yielded 95 million to 140 million unique TCR beta sequences and about 280 Gb of sequence data. The number of donors typed differed by locus, with 629-630 for A, B, C, DRB1 and DQB1, 522 for DQA1, approximately 570 for DPA1, and roughly 450 for DPB1. In addition to the first cohort of 666 subjects, a separate validation cohort of 100 to 150 different subjects was used. In a later genetic analysis, genome-wide SNP genotypes for about three fifths of the roughly 670 donors were used, and that subset was treated as a discovery cohort. An earlier analysis of some 500 of the donors used high-throughput TCR beta sequencing to judge whether each TCR beta V gene segment behaved as functional or pseudogenic. The study was designed to test whether signatures of past pathogen exposure could be identified by cataloging public T cell receptors. Across about 370 genotyped donors of the cohort, an average of 235,054 unique TCR beta nucleotide sequences per donor were sequenced, and roughly 18% of those sequences were non-productive. Roughly 5 DR-DQ haplotypes were handled as single units for association and clustering, since linkage in the cohort was strong. Rather than drawing on any new phenotypic data, the later analysis identified candidate immune exposures from TCR beta sequences and the way those sequences occurred across donors. All discovery cohort repertoires had been generated on a single sequencing platform. Both class I and class II loci were covered by HLA typing, at four-digit resolution. Around 320 gigabases of sequencing data and tens of millions of unique TCR sequences were included in an early release covering about 700 HLA-typed donors. To predict cytomegalovirus infection status, the study combined high-throughput TCR immunosequencing, statistical association of individual TCRs with disease status, and machine learning. Alongside the repertoire data, information on donor age, sex, ethnicity and CMV serostatus was compiled. Using immunosequencing, the study profiled T cell repertoires from 640 or so subjects and related those repertoires to cytomegalovirus serostatus. The genetic ancestry cluster associated with self-reported Caucasian donors included 65% to 90% of the 350 to 500 genotyped donors. A later analysis re-analyzed previously published TCR beta repertoires from approximately 700 donors and added high-resolution HLA genotyping to study TCR occurrence patterns.

Study-level results and caveats: In vitro tests confirmed that a few of the cytomegalovirus-associated TCR beta chains recognize cytomegalovirus antigens. According to a later analysis, TCR association rates differed among HLA loci, with DRB1 alleles showing the most associated TCRs and HLA-C alleles showing the fewest. Most TCR sequences were seen in very few donors, while some public TCRs were found in many individuals. In a later analysis, most CMV-associated TCR beta chains were found to appear HLA-restricted, with HLA associations seemingly driven largely by CMV exposure. Correlated functional status among segregating V segments might be attributable to linkage disequilibrium, but an unknown experimental factor could not be ruled out. When HLA alleles, especially DR and DQ, strongly co-occurred, TCR associations were difficult to assign to individual alleles. The cohort was sequenced for TCR beta chains only, and without alpha or paired-chain data the features that could be detected were limited. In a later analysis, HLA-associated TCR beta chains were found to be more clonally expanded and to have lower generation probabilities than equally common non-associated chains. The study gave a list of 150 to 200 TCR beta chains associated with cytomegalovirus. Some IMGT-functional V segments, including TRBV6-2 and TRBV6-3, could not be distinguished by the 87-base-pair reads and were therefore excluded. Compared with the approximately 600-donor mean, donors in an Asian-associated ancestry cluster had fewer N-insertions in productive TCRs, according to a later genetic analysis. In an earlier analysis of 587 of the donors, most TCR beta V segments appeared in productive rearrangements about 87% or about 30% of the time, broadly matching IMGT annotations. Presence/absence analyses assumed roughly uniform sequencing depth across donors, an assumption that may not hold. A cluster of highly shared sequence variants was judged likely to represent a technical artifact of the sequencing pipeline. A later analysis reported that several top co-occurrence clusters appeared linked to parvovirus B19, influenza, CMV and Epstein-Barr virus. In a later genetic analysis, a missense DCLRE1C variant was associated with V-gene and J-gene trimming of TCR beta chains, and the association was replicated in an independent cohort. According to the authors, the approach could potentially be generalized to other disease states and immunological phenotypes. About 15 rarely observed V segments, including chromosome 9 orphons, were excluded from the earlier analysis of several hundred of the donors because counts were too low. Immune exposure information for the cohort was limited to CMV serostatus. The classifier was reported to diagnose cytomegalovirus status with high specificity and sensitivity in both the original cohort and the validation cohort. Because HLA typing was unavailable for some donors at each locus, only the typed subset was used in association tests. A further reported finding was that TCR beta sequences accurately predicted the HLA-A and HLA-B alleles for most subjects in the first cohort. A later analysis associated 16,951 TCR beta sequences with specific HLA alleles at a false discovery rate of 0.05.

The CDR3 contains 15 residues, cysteine and phenylalanine counted. Only the CDR3 portion is preserved as DNA: 45 bases, with reading frame beginning at the first base. Trimmed from V: 4 bases; trimmed from J: 0 bases; junction bases lacking a gene match: 5. CDR1 SGHNT and CDR2 YENEEA are derived from the germline V gene. About this clone: This clone's antigen is unknown. No quality values exist for individual bases; no much larger clone is one base distant.

Libraries came from the immunoSEQ multiplex PCR assay. The multiplex PCR relied on a mix of 60 forward primers for TCR Vbeta segments and 13 reverse primers for TCR Jbeta segments. The CDR3 region of rearranged TCR beta genes was amplified from genomic DNA with a multiplex PCR assay. On the Illumina HiSeq System, the amplified TCR beta libraries were sequenced as 87-base-pair reads. From the authors' description of their analysis: Across the 670 or so repertoires, a later analysis counted tens of millions of unique TCR beta chains, 8.5 million to 12 million of which were shared by at least two donors. Raw reads were error-corrected and collapsed into unique sequences by a nearest-neighbor algorithm in which closely related sequences were merged to remove PCR and sequencing errors. Alignment of CDR3 sequences to IMGT reference sequences was used to assign V, D and J gene segments. Each retained sequence needed at least a six-nucleotide match to both a V gene segment and a J gene segment. A rearrangement was called productive if the CDR3 had no stop codons and remained in frame with V and J, and every other rearrangement was called non-productive. CDR3 was defined by IMGT convention, running from the second conserved V-encoded cysteine to the conserved J-encoded phenylalanine. The earlier analysis of some 550 of the donors excluded any sequence lacking an unambiguous match to a single V gene segment. In an earlier analysis of approximately 500 of the donors, a V segment was called functional when productive rearrangements were above 56.7%, and segregating when the standard deviation between donors exceeded 5%. To diagnose cytomegalovirus status from the catalog of TCR beta chain sequences, a statistical classification framework was built. V and J gene assignment, in a later analysis, came from comparing TCR nucleotide sequences with IMGT/GENE-DB human TR gene sequences. A later analysis assigned CDR3 sequences and most-parsimonious VDJ recombination scenarios with the TCRdist pipeline. In a later analysis, each TCR beta chain was defined by its CDR3 amino acid sequence together with its V-gene family, and reads without a unique V-gene family were excluded. To address suspected cross-contamination and a sequencing artifact, a later analysis removed approximately 590 highly shared, low-generation-probability nucleotide sequences. A later analysis calculated a clonal expansion index for each public chain from normalized within-repertoire ranks of inferred template counts. In a later analysis, generation probabilities were computed using a VDJ recombination model fitted to out-of-frame rearrangements, and the results were checked against IGoR. Hypergeometric tests were used in a later analysis to score TCR-TCR, TCR-HLA and TCR-CMV co-occurrence, with a repertoire-size bias correction applied to the TCR pairs. False discovery rates were estimated in a later analysis by permuting HLA or CMV assignments 20 times. In a later analysis, co-occurring TCRs were grouped using DBSCAN, and TCRdist sequence similarity was added for clustering within HLA-allele-positive subsets. For co-occurrence clustering, repertoires with fewer than 30,000 or more than 120,000 public chains were excluded, along with roughly 5 repertoires with anomalous nucleotide sharing. Sourced from immuneACCESS, this table was stored by TCRdb with only in-frame sequences that have V and J called. A share of the clones is absent; for the studies checked, an unresolved V gene accounts for under half, and the remainder has no known explanation. The D gene and trimming were derived from the DNA, and the V and J assignments and clone size from that table. This sample gives approximately 220,000 clones in total; over 60% of them show up just once. Around 1.8% of the sample is taken by the ten largest.

The cohort comprised 550 to 700 healthy bone marrow donors. At the time of sampling, all cohort members were nominally healthy, though unrecorded immune exposures were likely present. The donor tested CMV seronegative and was one of the 352 seronegative cohort members. Every donor gave a peripheral blood sample, and the peripheral blood mononuclear cells from that sample were used for TCR beta sequencing. The Qiagen DNeasy Blood Extraction Kit was used to extract genomic DNA from the blood cell samples. The material sequenced was PBMCs. The sequence joins TRBV11-3 to TRBJ1-1, and TRBD1 matches 7 of the central bases. This sequence originates from a man younger than 35 in good health and CMV-seronegative. The CDR3 region reads CASSSRQGMNTEAFF. The nucleotide sequence reads as follows: TGTGCCAGCAGCTCAAGACAGGGAATGAACACTGAAGCTTTCTTT.